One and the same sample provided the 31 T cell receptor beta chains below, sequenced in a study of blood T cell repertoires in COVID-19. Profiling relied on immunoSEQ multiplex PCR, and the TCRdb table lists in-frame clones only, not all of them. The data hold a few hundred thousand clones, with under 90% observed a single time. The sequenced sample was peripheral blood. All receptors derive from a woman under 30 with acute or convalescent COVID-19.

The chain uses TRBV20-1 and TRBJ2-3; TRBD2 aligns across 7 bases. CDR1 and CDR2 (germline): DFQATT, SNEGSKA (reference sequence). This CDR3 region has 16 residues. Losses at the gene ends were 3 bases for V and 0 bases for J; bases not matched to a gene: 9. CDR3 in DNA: TGCAGTGCTAGTGTGGCTAGCGGCCGAAGCACAGATACGCAGTATTTT. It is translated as CSASVASGRSTDTQYF.

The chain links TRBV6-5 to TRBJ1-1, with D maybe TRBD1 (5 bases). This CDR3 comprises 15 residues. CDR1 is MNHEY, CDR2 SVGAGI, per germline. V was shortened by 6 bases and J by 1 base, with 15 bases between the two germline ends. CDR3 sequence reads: CASREGTGWNTEAFF. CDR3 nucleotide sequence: TGTGCCAGCAGGGAGGGGACCGGTTGGAACACTGAAGCTTTCTTT.

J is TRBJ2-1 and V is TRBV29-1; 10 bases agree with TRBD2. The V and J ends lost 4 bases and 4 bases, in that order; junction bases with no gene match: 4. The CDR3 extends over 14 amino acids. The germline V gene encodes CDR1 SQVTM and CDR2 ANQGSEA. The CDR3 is CSVASGSSYNEQFF. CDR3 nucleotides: TGCAGCGTTGCTAGCGGGAGTAGTTACAATGAGCAGTTCTTC.

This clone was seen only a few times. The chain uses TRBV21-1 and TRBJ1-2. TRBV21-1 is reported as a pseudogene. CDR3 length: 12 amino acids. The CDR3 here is CASRGSLSGYTF. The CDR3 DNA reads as TGTGCCAGCAGGGGGAGCCTTAGCGGCTACACCTTC.

CDR3 in amino acids: CASSLAGGRGETQYF. CDR3 in DNA: TGTGCCAGCAGCTTAGCAGGCGGGAGAGGCGAGACCCAGTACTTC. The chain couples TRBV7-6 to TRBJ2-5; 7 bases are shared with TRBD2. The germline gives CDR1 SGHVS, CDR2 FNYEAQ. V gave up 0 bases and J gave up 5 bases; unmatched junction bases: 6. The CDR3 has 15 residues.

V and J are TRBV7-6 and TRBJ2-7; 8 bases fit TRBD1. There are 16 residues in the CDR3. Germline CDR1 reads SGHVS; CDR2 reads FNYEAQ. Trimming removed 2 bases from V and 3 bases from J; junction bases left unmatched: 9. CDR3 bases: TGTGCCAGCAGCTTATCCGCGACAGGGGCAAGCTACGAGCAGTACTTC. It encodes CASSLSATGASYEQYF. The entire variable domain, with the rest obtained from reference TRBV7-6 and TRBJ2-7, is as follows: GAGVSQSPRYKVTKRGQDVALRCDPISGHVSLYWYRQALGQGPEFLTYFNYEAQQDKSGLPNDRFSAERPEGSISTLTIQRTEQRDSAMYRCASSLSATGASYEQYFGPGTRLTVT.

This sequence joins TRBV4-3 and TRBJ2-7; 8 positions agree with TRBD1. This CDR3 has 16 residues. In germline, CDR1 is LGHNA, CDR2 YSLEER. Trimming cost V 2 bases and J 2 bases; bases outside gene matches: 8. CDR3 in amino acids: CASSQTLQGDAYEQYF. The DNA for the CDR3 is TGCGCCAGCAGCCAAACTCTACAGGGGGATGCCTACGAGCAGTACTTC.

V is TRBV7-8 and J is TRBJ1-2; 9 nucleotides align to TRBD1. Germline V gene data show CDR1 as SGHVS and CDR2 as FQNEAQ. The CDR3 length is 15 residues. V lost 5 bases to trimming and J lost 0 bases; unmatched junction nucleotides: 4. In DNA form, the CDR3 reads TGTGCCAGCAGCATTGGGACAGGGTCTAACTATGGCTACACCTTC. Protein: CASSIGTGSNYGYTF.

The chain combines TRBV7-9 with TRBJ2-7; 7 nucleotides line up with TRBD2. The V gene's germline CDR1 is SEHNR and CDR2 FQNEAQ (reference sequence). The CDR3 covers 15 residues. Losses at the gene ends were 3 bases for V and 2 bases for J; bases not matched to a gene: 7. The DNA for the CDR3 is TGTGCCAGCAGCTTCCCTGGGGGGACTACCTACGAGCAGTACTTC. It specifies CASSFPGGTTYEQYF.

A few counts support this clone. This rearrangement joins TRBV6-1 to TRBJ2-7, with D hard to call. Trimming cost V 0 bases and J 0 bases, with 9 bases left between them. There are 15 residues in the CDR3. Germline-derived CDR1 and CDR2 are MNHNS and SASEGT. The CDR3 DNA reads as TGTGCCAGCAGTGAAGCGGGCAGCCGCTCCTACGAGCAGTACTTC. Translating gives CASSEAGSRSYEQYF.

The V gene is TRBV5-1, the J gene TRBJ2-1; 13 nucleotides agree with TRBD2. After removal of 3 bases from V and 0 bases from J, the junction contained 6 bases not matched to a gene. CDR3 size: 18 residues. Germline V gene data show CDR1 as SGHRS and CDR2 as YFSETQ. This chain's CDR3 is CASSSGLAGDISYNEQFF. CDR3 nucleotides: TGCGCCAGCAGCTCCGGACTAGCGGGAGACATCTCCTACAATGAGCAGTTCTTC.

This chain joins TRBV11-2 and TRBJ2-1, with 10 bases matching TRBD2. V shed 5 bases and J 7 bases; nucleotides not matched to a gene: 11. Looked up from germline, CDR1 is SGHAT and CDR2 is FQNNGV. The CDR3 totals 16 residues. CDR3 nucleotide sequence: TGTGCCAGCAGCCAGGGAGCGGGAGGGCCCGGGAATGAGCAGTTCTTC. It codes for CASSQGAGGPGNEQFF.

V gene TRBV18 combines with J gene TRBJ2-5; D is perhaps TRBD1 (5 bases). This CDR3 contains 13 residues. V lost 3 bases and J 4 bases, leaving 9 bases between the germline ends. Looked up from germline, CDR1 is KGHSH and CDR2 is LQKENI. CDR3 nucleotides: TGTGCCAGCTCACCTGCAGGGTCAGAGACCCAGTACTTC. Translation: CASSPAGSETQYF.

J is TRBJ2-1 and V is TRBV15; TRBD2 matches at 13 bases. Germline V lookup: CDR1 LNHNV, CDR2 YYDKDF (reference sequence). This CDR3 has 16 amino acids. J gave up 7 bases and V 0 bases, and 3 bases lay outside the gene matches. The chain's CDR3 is CATSRELAGGPNEQFF. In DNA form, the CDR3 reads TGTGCCACCAGCAGAGAACTAGCGGGAGGGCCGAATGAGCAGTTCTTC.

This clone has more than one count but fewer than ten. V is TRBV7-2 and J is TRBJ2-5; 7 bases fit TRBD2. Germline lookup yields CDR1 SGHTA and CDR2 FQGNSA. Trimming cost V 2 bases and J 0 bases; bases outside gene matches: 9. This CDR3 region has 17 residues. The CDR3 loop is CASSLKAFGGDQETQYF. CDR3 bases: TGTGCCAGCAGCTTAAAGGCCTTTGGGGGGGACCAAGAGACCCAGTACTTC.

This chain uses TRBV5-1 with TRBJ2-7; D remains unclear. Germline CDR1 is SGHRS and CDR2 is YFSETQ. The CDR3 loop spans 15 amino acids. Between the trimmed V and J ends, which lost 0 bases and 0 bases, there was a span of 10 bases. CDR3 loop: CASSLVRGSSYEQYF. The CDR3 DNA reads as TGCGCCAGCAGCTTGGTCCGAGGTAGCTCCTACGAGCAGTACTTC.

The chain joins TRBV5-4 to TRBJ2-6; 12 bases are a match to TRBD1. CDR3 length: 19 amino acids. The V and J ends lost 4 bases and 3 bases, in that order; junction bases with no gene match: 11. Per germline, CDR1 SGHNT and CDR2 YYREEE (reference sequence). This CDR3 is CASSKLPGQGAFGANVLTF. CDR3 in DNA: TGTGCCAGCAGCAAACTACCGGGACAGGGGGCGTTTGGGGCCAACGTCCTGACTTTC.

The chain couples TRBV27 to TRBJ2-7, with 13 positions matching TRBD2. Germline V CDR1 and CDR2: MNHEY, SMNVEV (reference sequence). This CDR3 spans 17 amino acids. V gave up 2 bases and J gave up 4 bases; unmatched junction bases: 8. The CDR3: CASSLNEPGLAGYEQYF. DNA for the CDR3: TGTGCCAGCAGTTTAAACGAACCGGGACTAGCGGGGTACGAGCAGTACTTC.

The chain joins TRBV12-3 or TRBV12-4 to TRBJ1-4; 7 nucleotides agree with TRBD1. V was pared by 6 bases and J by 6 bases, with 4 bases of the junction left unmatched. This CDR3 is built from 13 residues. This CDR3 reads CASSPDRDEKLFF. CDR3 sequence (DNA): TGTGCCAGCAGCCCAGACAGGGATGAAAAACTGTTTTTT.

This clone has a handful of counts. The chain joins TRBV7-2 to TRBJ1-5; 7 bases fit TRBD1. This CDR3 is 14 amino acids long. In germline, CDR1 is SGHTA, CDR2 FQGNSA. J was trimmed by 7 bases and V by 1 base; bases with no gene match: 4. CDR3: CASSLGGGGQPQHF. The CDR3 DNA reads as TGTGCCAGCAGCTTAGGAGGGGGCGGACAGCCCCAGCATTTT.

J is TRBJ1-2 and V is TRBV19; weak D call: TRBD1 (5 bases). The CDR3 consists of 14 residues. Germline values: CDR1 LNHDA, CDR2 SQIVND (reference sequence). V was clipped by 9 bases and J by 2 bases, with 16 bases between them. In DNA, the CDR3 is TGTGCCAGCCGTAACCCGCCAGGGAACTATGGCTACACCTTC. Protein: CASRNPPGNYGYTF. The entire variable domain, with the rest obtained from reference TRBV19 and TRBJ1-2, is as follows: DGGITQSPKYLFRKEGQNVTLSCEQNLNHDAMYWYRQDPGQGLRLIYYSQIVNDFQKGDIAEGYSVSREKKESFPLTVTSAQKNPTAFYLCASRNPPGNYGYTFGSGTRLTVV.

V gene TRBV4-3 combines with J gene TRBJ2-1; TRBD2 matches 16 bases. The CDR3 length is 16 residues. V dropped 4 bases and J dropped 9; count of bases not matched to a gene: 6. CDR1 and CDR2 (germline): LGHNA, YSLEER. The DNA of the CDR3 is TGCGCCAGCAGCCGAGGGACTAGCGGGAGGGGTGGTGAGCAGTTCTTC. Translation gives CASSRGTSGRGGEQFF.

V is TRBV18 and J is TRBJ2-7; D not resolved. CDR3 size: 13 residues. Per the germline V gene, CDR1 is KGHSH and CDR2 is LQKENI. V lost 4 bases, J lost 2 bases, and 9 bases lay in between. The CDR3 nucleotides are TGTGCCAGCTCACGGGCCGGAACCTACGAGCAGTACTTC. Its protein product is CASSRAGTYEQYF.

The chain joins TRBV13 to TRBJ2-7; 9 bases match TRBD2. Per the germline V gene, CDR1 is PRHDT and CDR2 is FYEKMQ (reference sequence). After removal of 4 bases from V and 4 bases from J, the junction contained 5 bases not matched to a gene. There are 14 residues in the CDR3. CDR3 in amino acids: CASSSRTSAYEQYF. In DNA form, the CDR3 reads TGTGCCAGCAGCTCTAGGACTAGCGCTTACGAGCAGTACTTC.

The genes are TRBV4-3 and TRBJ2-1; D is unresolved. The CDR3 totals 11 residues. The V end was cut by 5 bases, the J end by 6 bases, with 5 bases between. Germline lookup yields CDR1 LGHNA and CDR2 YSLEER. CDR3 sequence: CASSNSNEQFF. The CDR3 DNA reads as TGCGCCAGCAGCAACAGCAATGAGCAGTTCTTC.

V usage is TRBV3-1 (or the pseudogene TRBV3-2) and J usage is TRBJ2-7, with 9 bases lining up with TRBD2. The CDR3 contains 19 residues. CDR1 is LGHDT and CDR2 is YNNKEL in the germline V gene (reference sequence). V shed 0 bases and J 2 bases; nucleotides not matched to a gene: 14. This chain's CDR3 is CASSQDGGGRALVPYEQYF. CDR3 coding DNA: TGTGCCAGCAGCCAAGATGGGGGCGGGAGGGCTCTGGTCCCCTACGAGCAGTACTTC.

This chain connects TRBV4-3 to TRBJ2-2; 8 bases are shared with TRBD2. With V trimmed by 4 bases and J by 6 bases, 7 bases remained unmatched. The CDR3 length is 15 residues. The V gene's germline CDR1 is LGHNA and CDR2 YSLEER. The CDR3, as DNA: TGCGCCAGCAGCCCCGGGACTAGGGTTCCCGGGGAGCTGTTTTTT. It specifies CASSPGTRVPGELFF.

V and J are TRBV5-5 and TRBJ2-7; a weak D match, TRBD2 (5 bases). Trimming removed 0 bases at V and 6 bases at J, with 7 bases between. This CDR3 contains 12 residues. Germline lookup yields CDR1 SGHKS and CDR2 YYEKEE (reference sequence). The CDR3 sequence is CASSLVGSEQYF. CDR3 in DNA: TGTGCCAGCAGCTTGGTGGGGAGCGAGCAGTACTTC.

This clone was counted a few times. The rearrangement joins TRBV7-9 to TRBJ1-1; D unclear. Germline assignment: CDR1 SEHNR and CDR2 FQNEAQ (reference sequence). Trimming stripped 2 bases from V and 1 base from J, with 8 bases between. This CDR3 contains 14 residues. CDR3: CASSLWAGNTEAFF. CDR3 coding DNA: TGTGCCAGCAGCTTATGGGCAGGGAACACTGAAGCTTTCTTT.

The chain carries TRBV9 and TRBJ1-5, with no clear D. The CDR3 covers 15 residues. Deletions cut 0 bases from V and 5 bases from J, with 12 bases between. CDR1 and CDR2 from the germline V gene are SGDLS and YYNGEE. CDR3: CASSVESGSDQPQHF. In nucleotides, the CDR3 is TGTGCCAGCAGCGTAGAGTCAGGATCCGATCAGCCCCAGCATTTT.

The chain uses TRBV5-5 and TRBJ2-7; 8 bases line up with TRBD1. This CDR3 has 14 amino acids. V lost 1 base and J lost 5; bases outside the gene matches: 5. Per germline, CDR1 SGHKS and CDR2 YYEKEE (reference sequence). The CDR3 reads CASSLQGARDEQYF. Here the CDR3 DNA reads TGTGCCAGCAGCTTGCAGGGGGCGAGAGACGAGCAGTACTTC.